The 21 T cell receptor beta chains reported below all come from one sample, sequenced in a study of T cells in localized non-small cell lung cancer. TCRdb's copy holds only in-frame clones and misses some; the assay was immunoSEQ multiplex PCR. The data show around 70,000 clones, around 85% seen once. Sample: peripheral blood, taken before any cancer treatment. Receptors were obtained from a male donor at least 60 years old with stage III squamous cell lung carcinoma.

The chain links TRBV5-4 to TRBJ2-2, with D unclear. This CDR3 has 12 residues. V lost 1 base to trimming and J lost 6 bases, with 4 bases between them. Per the germline V gene, CDR1 is SGHNT and CDR2 is YYREEE (reference sequence). CDR3 DNA: TGTGCCAGCAGCTTGCTATCCGGGGAGCTGTTTTTT. This codes for CASSLLSGELFF.

The chain couples TRBV7-2 to TRBJ1-4; TRBD1 agrees at 10 bases. In germline, CDR1 is SGHTA, CDR2 FQGNSA. This CDR3 region has 13 residues. V dropped 4 bases and J dropped 13; count of bases not matched to a gene: 6. The CDR3 reads CASSSDRDRGLFF. The CDR3 DNA follows: TGTGCCAGCAGCTCAGACCGGGACAGGGGACTGTTTTTT.

V gene TRBV6-5 combines with J gene TRBJ2-7; D ambiguous. V was trimmed by 6 bases and J by 5 bases, leaving 17 bases between them. Germline values: CDR1 MNHEY, CDR2 SVGAGI. The CDR3 is 14 residues long. CDR3 in DNA: TGTGCCAGCAGACCAAGCCCGGTACTCCACGAGCAGTACTTC. Translated, it gives CASRPSPVLHEQYF.

With respect to this clone: Distinct nucleotide sequences in the sample also encode this CDR3. The V and J genes are TRBV6-5 and TRBJ2-5; D remains ambiguous. CDR1 and CDR2 (germline): MNHEY, SVGAGI. Trimming removed 6 bases at V and 2 bases at J, with 10 bases between. The CDR3 contains 13 residues. The CDR3 DNA reads as TGTGCCAGCAGCCGCACGGTGCAAGAGACCCAGTACTTC. Its translation is CASSRTVQETQYF.

The gene calls are TRBV5-1 and TRBJ2-5; no clear D gene. The CDR3 consists of 14 residues. V was clipped by 0 bases and J by 2 bases, with 8 bases between them. From germline, CDR1 is SGHRS and CDR2 YFSETQ. The CDR3, as DNA: TGCGCCAGCAGCTTGGGGGGTTTACAAGAGACCCAGTACTTC. Amino acid sequence: CASSLGGLQETQYF.

This chain joins TRBV6-1 and TRBJ2-7; TRBD2 aligns across 7 bases. The V and J ends lost 4 bases and 3 bases, in that order; junction bases with no gene match: 12. The CDR3 is made up of 16 amino acids. The germline CDR1 and CDR2 sequences are MNHNS and SASEGT. The CDR3 region is CASSGWGGSTFYEQYV. CDR3 nucleotides: TGTGCCAGCAGTGGTTGGGGAGGGAGTACCTTCTACGAGCAGTACGTC.

The chain recombines TRBV6-6 with TRBJ1-2; no definite D call. V was cut by 0 bases and J by 0 bases, with 2 bases left in between. The CDR3 runs 13 residues. Germline CDR1 reads MNHNY; CDR2 reads SVGAGI (reference sequence). CDR3 bases: TGTGCCAGCAGTTACTCGACTAACTATGGCTACACCTTC. This gives the protein CASSYSTNYGYTF.

V and J are TRBV19 and TRBJ1-2, with 9 bases fitting TRBD1. Germline CDR1 LNHDA, CDR2 SQIVND (reference sequence). The CDR3 loop spans 15 amino acids. Trimming took 4 bases from V and 0 from J; bases not matched to a gene: 3. The CDR3 sequence: CASSSRQGANYGYTF. The CDR3 DNA is TGTGCCAGTAGTAGTCGACAGGGGGCTAACTATGGCTACACCTTC.

The CDR3 sequence is CASSIIFWGGKSNQPQHF. The DNA for the CDR3 is TGTGCCAGTAGTATTATATTTTGGGGAGGGAAGAGCAATCAGCCCCAGCATTTT. The chain uses TRBV19 and TRBJ1-5, with D unresolved. This CDR3 comprises 18 residues. The V end lost 3 bases, the J end lost 1 base, and 19 bases lay between the germline ends. The germline CDR1 and CDR2 sequences are LNHDA and SQIVND (reference sequence). The variable domain in full, with the rest retrieved from reference TRBV19 and TRBJ1-5, is DGGITQSPKYLFRKEGQNVTLSCEQNLNHDAMYWYRQDPGQGLRLIYYSQIVNDFQKGDIAEGYSVSREKKESFPLTVTSAQKNPTAFYLCASSIIFWGGKSNQPQHFGDGTRLSIL.

V gene TRBV7-6 combines with J gene TRBJ1-2; no clear D gene. CDR1 and CDR2 from the germline V gene are SGHVS and FNYEAQ. V gave up 5 bases and J gave up 8 bases, with 12 bases separating them. The CDR3 length is 12 residues. The CDR3 nucleotides read TGTGCCAGCAGCGGACGCCTGGGGGGCTACACCTTC. Its translation is CASSGRLGGYTF.

CDR3 in amino acids: CASSSVTGSSYNEQFF. DNA for the CDR3: TGTGCCAGCAGCTCCGTGACGGGGAGCTCCTACAATGAGCAGTTCTTC. This sequence joins TRBV7-8 and TRBJ2-1, with D maybe TRBD2 (5 bases). The germline gives CDR1 SGHVS, CDR2 FQNEAQ. This CDR3 has 16 residues. V gave up 4 bases and J gave up 0 bases, with 13 bases separating them.

CDR3 residues: CASDGYNEQFF. DNA for the CDR3: TGTGCCTCTGACGGCTACAATGAGCAGTTCTTC. The chain carries TRBV30 and TRBJ2-1; D gene uncertain. The V and J ends lost 7 bases and 3 bases respectively, with 7 bases between them. The CDR3 length is 11 residues. Per germline, CDR1 GTSNPN and CDR2 SVGIG (reference sequence).

The rearrangement uses TRBV13 and TRBJ2-3, with 12 nucleotides matching TRBD1. V was pared by 5 bases and J by 4 bases, with 7 bases of the junction left unmatched. Germline V lookup: CDR1 PRHDT, CDR2 FYEKMQ (reference sequence). The CDR3 sequence is 16 residues long. The CDR3 bases are TGTGCCAGCAGCCAAGGGACAGGGGGCATCGCAGATACGCAGTATTTT. This sequence encodes CASSQGTGGIADTQYF.

The table lists this clone with a few counts. The gene calls are TRBV4-1 and TRBJ1-1; no firm D call. Germline CDR1 and CDR2: MGHRA and YSYEKL. V dropped 1 base and J dropped 4 bases, with 10 bases sitting between them. The CDR3 covers 14 residues. The CDR3: CASSQVSWSTEAFF. CDR3 coding DNA: TGCGCCAGCAGCCAAGTCTCTTGGAGCACTGAAGCTTTCTTT.

The rearrangement links TRBV30 to TRBJ1-5; 10 nucleotides agree with TRBD1. This CDR3 region has 14 residues. V was clipped by 3 bases and J by 6 bases; unmatched bases: 5. Germline V lookup: CDR1 GTSNPN, CDR2 SVGIG (reference sequence). CDR3: CAWSRQGASQPQHF. CDR3 in DNA: TGTGCCTGGAGCCGACAGGGGGCGAGTCAGCCCCAGCATTTT. Filled out from reference TRBV30 and TRBJ1-5, the complete variable domain reads SQTIHQWPATLVQPVGSPLSLECTVEGTSNPNLYWYRQAAGRGLQLLFYSVGIGQISSEVPQNLSASRPQDRQFILSSKKLLLSDSGFYLCAWSRQGASQPQHFGDGTRLSIL.

CDR3 coding DNA: TGTGCCAGCAGTCGAAGTGGCAGGGGACTAGAGGGCTACACCTTC. This encodes CASSRSGRGLEGYTF. The gene calls are TRBV11-2 and TRBJ1-2; weak D call: TRBD1 (6 bases). V lost 6 bases to trimming and J lost 8 bases, with 22 bases between them. Germline lookup yields CDR1 SGHAT and CDR2 FQNNGV. There are 15 residues in the CDR3.

The rearrangement joins TRBV4-1 to TRBJ2-5; perhaps TRBD2 as D (5 bases). The germline gives CDR1 MGHRA, CDR2 YSYEKL. The germline V and J ends were trimmed by 2 bases and 1 base, with 11 bases remaining between them. The length of the CDR3 is 15 residues. CDR3 amino acids: CASSQPGLVQETQYF. DNA of the CDR3: TGCGCCAGCAGCCAACCTGGACTGGTCCAAGAGACCCAGTACTTC.

This sequence joins TRBV19 and TRBJ1-2; D is ambiguous. The germline V gene encodes CDR1 LNHDA and CDR2 SQIVND (reference sequence). The CDR3 has 10 amino acids. V was shortened by 8 bases and J by 4 bases, with 5 bases between the two germline ends. As DNA, the CDR3 is TGTGCCAGTCGAATCTATGGCTACACCTTC. Residues: CASRIYGYTF.

The rearrangement uses TRBV19 and TRBJ2-5; a possible D gene is TRBD1 (5 bases). CDR3 size: 12 residues. Trimming stripped 7 bases from V and 2 bases from J, with 8 bases between. Per the germline V gene, CDR1 is LNHDA and CDR2 is SQIVND (reference sequence). The CDR3 region has the DNA TGTGCCAGTAAAGGGGCTCAAGAGACCCAGTACTTC. It specifies CASKGAQETQYF.

The chain is built from TRBV11-2 and TRBJ2-3, with no clear D. V dropped 5 bases and J dropped 0 bases, with 9 bases sitting between them. Germline CDR1 is SGHAT and CDR2 is FQNNGV. The length of the CDR3 is 14 residues. The CDR3 spells CASSKGLSTDTQYF. For the CDR3, the DNA is TGTGCCAGCAGCAAAGGGCTTAGCACAGATACGCAGTATTTT.

The chain links TRBV19 to TRBJ1-4; TRBD1 might be the D (6 bases). This CDR3 comprises 14 residues. Germline CDR1 and CDR2: LNHDA and SQIVND (reference sequence). This CDR3 reads CGSRGGPTNEKLFF. DNA for the CDR3: TGTGGTTCGCGTGGGGGCCCAACTAATGAAAAACTGTTTTTT.